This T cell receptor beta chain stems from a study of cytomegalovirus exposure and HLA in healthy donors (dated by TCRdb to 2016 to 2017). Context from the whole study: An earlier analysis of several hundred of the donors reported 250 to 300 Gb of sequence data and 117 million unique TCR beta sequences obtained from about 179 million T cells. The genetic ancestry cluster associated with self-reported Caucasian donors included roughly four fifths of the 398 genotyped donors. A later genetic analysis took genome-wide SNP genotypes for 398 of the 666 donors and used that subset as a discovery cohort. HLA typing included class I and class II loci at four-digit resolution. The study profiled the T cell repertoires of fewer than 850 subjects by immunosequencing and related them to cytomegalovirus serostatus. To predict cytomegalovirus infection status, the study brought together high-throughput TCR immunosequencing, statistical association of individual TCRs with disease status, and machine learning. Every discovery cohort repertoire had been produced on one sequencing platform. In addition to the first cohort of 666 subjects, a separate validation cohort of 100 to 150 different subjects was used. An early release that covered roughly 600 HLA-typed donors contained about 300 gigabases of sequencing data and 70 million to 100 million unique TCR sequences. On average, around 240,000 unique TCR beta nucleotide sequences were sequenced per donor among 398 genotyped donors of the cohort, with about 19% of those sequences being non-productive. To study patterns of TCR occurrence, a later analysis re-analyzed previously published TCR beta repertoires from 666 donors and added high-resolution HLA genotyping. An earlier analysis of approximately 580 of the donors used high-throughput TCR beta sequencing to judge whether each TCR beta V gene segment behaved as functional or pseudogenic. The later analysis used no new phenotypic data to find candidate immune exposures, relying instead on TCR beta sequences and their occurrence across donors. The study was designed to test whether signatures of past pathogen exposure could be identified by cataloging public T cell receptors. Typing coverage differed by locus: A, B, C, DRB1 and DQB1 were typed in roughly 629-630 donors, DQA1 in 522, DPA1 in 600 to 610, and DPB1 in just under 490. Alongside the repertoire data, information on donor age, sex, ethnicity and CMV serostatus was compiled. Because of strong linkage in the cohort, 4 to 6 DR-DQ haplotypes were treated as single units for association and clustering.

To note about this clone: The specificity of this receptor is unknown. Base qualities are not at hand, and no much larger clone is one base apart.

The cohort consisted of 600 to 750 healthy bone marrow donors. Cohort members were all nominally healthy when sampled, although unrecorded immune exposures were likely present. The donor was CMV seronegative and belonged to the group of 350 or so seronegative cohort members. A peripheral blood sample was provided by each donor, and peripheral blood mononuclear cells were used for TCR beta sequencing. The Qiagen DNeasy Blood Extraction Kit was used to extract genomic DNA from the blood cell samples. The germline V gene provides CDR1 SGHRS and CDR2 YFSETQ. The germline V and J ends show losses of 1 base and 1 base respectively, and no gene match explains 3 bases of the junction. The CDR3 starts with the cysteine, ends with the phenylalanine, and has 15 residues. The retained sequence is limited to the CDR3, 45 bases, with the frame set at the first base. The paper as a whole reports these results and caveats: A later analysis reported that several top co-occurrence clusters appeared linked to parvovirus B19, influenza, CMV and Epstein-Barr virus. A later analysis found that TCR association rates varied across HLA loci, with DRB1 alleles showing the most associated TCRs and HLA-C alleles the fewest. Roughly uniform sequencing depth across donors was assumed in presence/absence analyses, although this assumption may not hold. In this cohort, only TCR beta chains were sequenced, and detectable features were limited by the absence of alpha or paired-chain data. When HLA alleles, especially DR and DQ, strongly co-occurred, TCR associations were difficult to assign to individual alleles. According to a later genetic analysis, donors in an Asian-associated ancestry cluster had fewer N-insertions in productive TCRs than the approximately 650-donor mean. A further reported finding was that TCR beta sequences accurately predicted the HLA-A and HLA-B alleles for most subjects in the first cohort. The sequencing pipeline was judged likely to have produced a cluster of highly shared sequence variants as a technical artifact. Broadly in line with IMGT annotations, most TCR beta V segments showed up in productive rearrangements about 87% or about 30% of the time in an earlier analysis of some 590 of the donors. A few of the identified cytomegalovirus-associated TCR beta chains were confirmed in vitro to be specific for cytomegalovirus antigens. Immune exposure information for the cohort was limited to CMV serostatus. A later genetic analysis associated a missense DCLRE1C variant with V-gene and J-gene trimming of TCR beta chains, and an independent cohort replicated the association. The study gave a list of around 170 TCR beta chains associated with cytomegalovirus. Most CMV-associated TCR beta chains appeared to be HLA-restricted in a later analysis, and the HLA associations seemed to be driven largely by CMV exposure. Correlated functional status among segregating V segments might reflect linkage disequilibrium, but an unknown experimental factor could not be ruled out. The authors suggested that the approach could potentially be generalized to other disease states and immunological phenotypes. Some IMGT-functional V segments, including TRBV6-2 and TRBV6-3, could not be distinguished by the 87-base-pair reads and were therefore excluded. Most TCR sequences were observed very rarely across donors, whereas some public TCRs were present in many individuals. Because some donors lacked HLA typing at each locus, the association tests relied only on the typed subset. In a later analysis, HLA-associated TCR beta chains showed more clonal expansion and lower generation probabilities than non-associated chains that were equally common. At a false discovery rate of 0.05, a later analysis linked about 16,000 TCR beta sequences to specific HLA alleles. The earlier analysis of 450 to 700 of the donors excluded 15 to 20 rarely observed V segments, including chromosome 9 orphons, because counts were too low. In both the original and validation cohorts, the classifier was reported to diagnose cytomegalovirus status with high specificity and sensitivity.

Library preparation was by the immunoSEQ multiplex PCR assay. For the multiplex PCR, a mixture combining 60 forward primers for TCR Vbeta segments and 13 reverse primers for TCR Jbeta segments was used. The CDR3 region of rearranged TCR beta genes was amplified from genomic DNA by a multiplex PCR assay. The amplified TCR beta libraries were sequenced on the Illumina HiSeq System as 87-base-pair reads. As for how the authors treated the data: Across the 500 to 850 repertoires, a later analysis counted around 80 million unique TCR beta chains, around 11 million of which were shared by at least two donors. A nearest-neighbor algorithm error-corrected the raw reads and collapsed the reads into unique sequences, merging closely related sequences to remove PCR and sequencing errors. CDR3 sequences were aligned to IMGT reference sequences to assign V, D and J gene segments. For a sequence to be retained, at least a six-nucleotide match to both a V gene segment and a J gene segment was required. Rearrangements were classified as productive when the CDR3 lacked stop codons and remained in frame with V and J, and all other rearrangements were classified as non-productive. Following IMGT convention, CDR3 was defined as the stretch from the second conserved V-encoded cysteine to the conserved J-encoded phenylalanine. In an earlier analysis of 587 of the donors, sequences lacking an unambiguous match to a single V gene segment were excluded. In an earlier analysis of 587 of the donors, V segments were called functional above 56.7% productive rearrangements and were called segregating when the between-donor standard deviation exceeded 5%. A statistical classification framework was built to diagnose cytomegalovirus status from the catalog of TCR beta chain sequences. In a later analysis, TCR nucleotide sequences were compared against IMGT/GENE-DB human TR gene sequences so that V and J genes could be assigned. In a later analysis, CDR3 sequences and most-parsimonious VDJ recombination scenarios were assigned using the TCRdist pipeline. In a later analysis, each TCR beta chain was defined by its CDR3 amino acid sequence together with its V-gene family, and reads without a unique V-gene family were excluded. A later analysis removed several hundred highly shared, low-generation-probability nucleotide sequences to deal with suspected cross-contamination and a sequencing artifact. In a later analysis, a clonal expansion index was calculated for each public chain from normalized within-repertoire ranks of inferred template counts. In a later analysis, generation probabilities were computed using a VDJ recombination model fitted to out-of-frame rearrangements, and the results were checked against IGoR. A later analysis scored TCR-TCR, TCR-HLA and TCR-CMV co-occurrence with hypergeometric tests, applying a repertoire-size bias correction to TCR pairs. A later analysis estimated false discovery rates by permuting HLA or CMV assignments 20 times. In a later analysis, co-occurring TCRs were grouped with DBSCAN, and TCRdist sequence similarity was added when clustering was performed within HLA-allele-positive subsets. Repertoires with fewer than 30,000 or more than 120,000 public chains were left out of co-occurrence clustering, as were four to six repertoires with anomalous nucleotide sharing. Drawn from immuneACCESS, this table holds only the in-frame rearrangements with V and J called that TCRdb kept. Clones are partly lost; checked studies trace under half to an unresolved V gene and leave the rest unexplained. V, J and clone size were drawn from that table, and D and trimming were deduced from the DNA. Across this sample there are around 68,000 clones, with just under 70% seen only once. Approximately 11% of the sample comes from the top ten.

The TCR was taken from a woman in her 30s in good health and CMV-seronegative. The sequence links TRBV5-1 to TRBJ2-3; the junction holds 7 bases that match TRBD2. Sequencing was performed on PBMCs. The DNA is TGCGCCAGCAGCTTGTTCACTAGCGGCACAGATACGCAGTATTTT. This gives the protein CASSLFTSGTDTQYF.